The clone carrying this T cell receptor beta chain appeared a single time. Membership in each cohort depended on participant-reported clinical history. This entry belongs to a study of blood T cell repertoires in COVID-19. TCRdb keeps only in-frame clones here, not all; method: immunoSEQ multiplex PCR. In the table there are around 250,000 clones, approximately 90% of which are singletons. The CDR3 spans 15 residues. The V end lost 3 bases, the J end lost 1 base, and 12 bases lay between the germline ends. Germline values: CDR1 LGHDT, CDR2 YNNKEL (reference sequence). The sequenced material came from PBMCs or T cells enriched from blood (not recorded which). This receptor was identified in a man aged 40-55 years who had been exposed to COVID-19. The J gene is TRBJ1-2, the V gene TRBV3-1 (or the pseudogene TRBV3-2), with D possibly being TRBD1 (6 bases). CDR3 sequence reads: CASSQFWTDNYGYTF. In DNA, the CDR3 is TGTGCCAGCAGCCAGTTTTGGACAGATAACTATGGCTACACCTTC.